Listed below are T cell receptor beta chains from one sample, sequenced in a study of OX40 agonist ivuxolimab in advanced cancers. Using immunoSEQ multiplex PCR, the repertoire was profiled, and TCRdb retains in-frame clones only, with some absent. The sample shows around 100,000 clones, around 90% of them seen only once. The sequencing used CD4+ or CD8+ T cells sorted from blood, collected in a trial of the OX40 agonist ivuxolimab. The receptor set was obtained from an adult with an advanced solid tumor such as melanoma, head and neck, liver or kidney cancer. Both conserved end residues are part of each CDR3. D genes are given only for firm matches. Some rows mark clone size as missing; the rest say once, few, many or name a class of expanded clone.

V: TRBV10-2; J: TRBJ2-3; D: TRBD2; length: 15; size: -; DNA: TGCGCCAGCAATACTTACGGGGGGGTCACAGATACGCAGTATTTT; CDR3: CASNTYGGVTDTQYF
V: TRBV6-5; J: TRBJ1-2; D: TRBD1; length: 13; size: -; DNA: TGTGCCAGCAGGACAGGGGCCGGCTATGGCTACACCTTC; CDR3: CASRTGAGYGYTF
V: TRBV9; J: TRBJ1-3; D: TRBD1; length: 15; size: -; DNA: TGTGCCAGCAGCGCCGACAGGGTTTCTGGAAACACCATATATTTT; CDR3: CASSADRVSGNTIYF
V: TRBV7-9; J: TRBJ2-3; D: TRBD1; length: 16; size: once; DNA: TGTGCCAGCAGCCCCGGGACAGGGGGAGAAGCAGATACGCAGTATTTT; CDR3: CASSPGTGGEADTQYF
V: TRBV6-1; J: TRBJ1-2; D: -; length: 15; size: once; DNA: TGTGCCAGCAACTCCAAAACAGGGCCTAACTATGGCTACACCTTC; CDR3: CASNSKTGPNYGYTF
V: TRBV28; J: TRBJ1-3; D: -; length: 13; size: -; DNA: TGTGCCAGCACCCCCCCGCGACGGAACACCATATATTTT; CDR3: CASTPPRRNTIYF
V: TRBV5-1; J: TRBJ1-1; D: -; length: 15; size: -; DNA: TGCGCCAGCAGCTTGGAGACAGTGTTGAACACTGAAGCTTTCTTT; CDR3: CASSLETVLNTEAFF
V: TRBV20-1; J: TRBJ1-5; D: -; length: 9; size: -; DNA: TGCAGCGTCAATCAGCCCCAGCATTTT; CDR3: CSVNQPQHF
V: TRBV27; J: TRBJ2-3; D: -; length: 14; size: -; DNA: TGTGCCAGCAGTTTATCGAGGGCTCCAGATACGCAGTATTTT; CDR3: CASSLSRAPDTQYF
V: TRBV5-1; J: TRBJ2-1; D: TRBD2; length: 16; size: -; DNA: TGCGCCAGCAGCGCCCAGACTAGCGGGCCCTTAAATGAGCAGTTCTTC; CDR3: CASSAQTSGPLNEQFF
V: TRBV10-2; J: TRBJ2-5; D: TRBD2; length: 14; size: -; DNA: TGCGCCAGCAGTTCGGGACTAGCGGGAGGTGAGCAGTACTTC; CDR3: CASSSGLAGGEQYF
V: TRBV30; J: TRBJ1-4; D: -; length: 15; size: -; DNA: TGTGCCTGGGACAGAAAAATCGGTCGGAGAGAAAAACTGTTTTTT; CDR3: CAWDRKIGRREKLFF
V: TRBV10-2; J: TRBJ2-1; D: TRBD2; length: 18; size: -; DNA: TGCGCCAGCAGTCGGGCTAGCGGGGGAATCAGCTCCTACAATGAGCAGTTCTTC; CDR3: CASSRASGGISSYNEQFF
V: TRBV9; J: TRBJ2-3; D: -; length: 14; size: -; DNA: TGTGCCAGCAGCGGCACACTCCACACAGATACGCAGTATTTT; CDR3: CASSGTLHTDTQYF
V: TRBV18; J: TRBJ1-5; D: TRBD1; length: 14; size: -; DNA: TGTGCCAGCTCACCAGGGACAGGGAAGCAGCCCCAGCATTTT; CDR3: CASSPGTGKQPQHF
V: TRBV7-3; J: TRBJ2-5; D: -; length: 13; size: -; DNA: TGTGCCAGCAGCTTAGGCAGGGTAGGGACCCAGTACTTC; CDR3: CASSLGRVGTQYF
V: TRBV5-1; J: TRBJ1-4; D: -; length: 15; size: -; DNA: TGCGCCAGCAGCTGGGGGGGACGGTATAATGAAAAACTGTTTTTT; CDR3: CASSWGGRYNEKLFF
V: TRBV7-9; J: TRBJ2-3; D: -; length: 14; size: -; DNA: TGTGCCAGCAGCTACGAATTTGAAGGACTCACGCAGTATTTT; CDR3: CASSYEFEGLTQYF
V: TRBV27; J: TRBJ2-5; D: -; length: 14; size: -; DNA: TGTGCCAGCAAGCACAGGGGGGGAGGAGAGACCCAGTACTTC; CDR3: CASKHRGGGETQYF
V: TRBV5-1; J: TRBJ1-1; D: -; length: 16; size: -; DNA: TGCGCCAGCAGCTTGGCGGGGCAGGGTGCCGGCACTGAAGCTTTCTTT; CDR3: CASSLAGQGAGTEAFF
V: TRBV6-1; J: TRBJ2-1; D: TRBD2; length: 15; size: -; DNA: TGTGCCAGCACAGAGCGGGAGGTCTCCTACAATGAGCAGTTCTTC; CDR3: CASTEREVSYNEQFF
V: TRBV7-9; J: TRBJ1-3; D: -; length: 15; size: -; DNA: TGTGCCAGCACCCACGGGGGAGGAGGAGGAAACACCATATATTTT; CDR3: CASTHGGGGGNTIYF
V: TRBV5-1; J: TRBJ2-1; D: TRBD1; length: 15; size: -; DNA: TGCGCCAGCAGCTTGGAAGGACAGGGTATAAGTGAGCAGTTCTTC; CDR3: CASSLEGQGISEQFF
V: TRBV7-2; J: TRBJ2-1; D: TRBD2; length: 15; size: -; DNA: TGTGCCAGCAGCTTAAAAGCGGGGGATAACAATGAGCAGTTCTTC; CDR3: CASSLKAGDNNEQFF
V: TRBV9; J: TRBJ1-5; D: -; length: 15; size: -; DNA: TGTGCCAGCAGCGGAGCCGGTAACTCAAATCAGCCCCAGCATTTT; CDR3: CASSGAGNSNQPQHF
V: TRBV29-1; J: TRBJ1-1; D: TRBD1; length: 15; size: -; DNA: TGCAGCGTTGCGGGGATGACAGGGTTGGTCACTGAAGCTTTCTTT; CDR3: CSVAGMTGLVTEAFF
V: TRBV5-1; J: TRBJ1-1; D: TRBD1; length: 15; size: -; DNA: TGCGCCAGCAGCTTAGGGGGCACGGCGAACACTGAAGCTTTCTTT; CDR3: CASSLGGTANTEAFF
V: TRBV10-3; J: TRBJ2-7; D: TRBD1; length: 15; size: -; DNA: TGTGCCATCAGTAATCATGGAGGACAGGCTGGGGAGCAGTACTTC; CDR3: CAISNHGGQAGEQYF
V: TRBV4-1; J: TRBJ2-2; D: -; length: 17; size: -; DNA: TGCGCCAGCAGCCAAGATCGCGGGGGCCGTTTCACCGGGGAGCTGTTTTTT; CDR3: CASSQDRGGRFTGELFF
V: TRBV6-5; J: TRBJ2-7; D: -; length: 11; size: -; DNA: TGTGCCAGCAGTTGGGGCTACGAGCAGTACTTC; CDR3: CASSWGYEQYF